This entry lists 24 T cell receptor beta chains sequenced from one sample in a study of high-grade serous ovarian cancer treatment subgroups. The table came from immunoSEQ multiplex PCR; TCRdb's copy has only in-frame clones and leaves some out. Altogether under 20,000 clones are present, 73% being singletons, with the ten largest covering 3.5% to 5.5%. Tumor samples were taken before definitive surgery or chemotherapy. The sequenced sample was tumor tissue. The receptors here all came from a human donor with high-grade serous ovarian cancer.

This chain links TRBV7-8 with TRBJ1-5; possibly TRBD1 for D (5 bases). The CDR3 extends over 14 amino acids. Trimming removed 5 bases from V and 6 bases from J, with 14 bases in between. In germline, CDR1 is SGHVS, CDR2 FQNEAQ. CDR3: CASSLTQGIQPQHF. CDR3 coding DNA: TGTGCCAGCAGCCTGACCCAGGGAATTCAGCCCCAGCATTTT.

The V call is TRBV4-3, the J call TRBJ2-7; 12 nucleotides agree with TRBD2. CDR1 and CDR2 (germline): LGHNA, YSLEER. This CDR3 has 16 residues. V dropped 4 bases and J dropped 5; count of bases not matched to a gene: 9. CDR3 nucleotide sequence: TGCGCCAGCAGCCGGGATCTAGCGGGGGGGCTCGACGAGCAGTACTTC. It codes for CASSRDLAGGLDEQYF.

This clone was seen a few times. This sequence joins TRBV29-1 and TRBJ1-1; weak D call: TRBD1 (5 bases). The germline V gene has CDR1 SQVTM and CDR2 ANQGSEA. Trimming stripped 4 bases from V and 5 bases from J, with 17 bases between. This CDR3 spans 14 amino acids. The CDR3 region has the DNA TGCAGCGTTGGAGGTGCAGGGATTGGAACTGAAGCTTTCTTT. It is translated as CSVGGAGIGTEAFF.

The chain recombines TRBV2 with TRBJ2-3; the D is unclear. Trimming shortened V by 6 bases and J by 4 bases, and 14 bases separated the two germline ends. The CDR3 runs 14 residues. CDR1 is SNHLY and CDR2 is FYNNEI in the germline V gene. CDR3 nucleotides: TGTGCCAGCAGGATATCTTTCGGAGCAGATACGCAGTATTTT. Amino acid sequence: CASRISFGADTQYF. Using reference TRBV2 and TRBJ2-3 for the parts outside the CDR3, the full variable domain is EPEVTQTPSHQVTQMGQEVILRCVPISNHLYFYWYRQILGQKVEFLVSFYNNEISEKSEIFDDQFSVERPDGSNFTLKIRSTKLEDSAMYFCASRISFGADTQYFGPGTRLTVL.

V gene TRBV14 combines with J gene TRBJ1-2, with D hard to call. The ends were cut back, 2 bases at V and 3 bases at J, with 25 bases in the middle. Germline values: CDR1 SGHDN, CDR2 FVKESK. The CDR3 is 19 residues long. The CDR3 loop is CASSQLLVRGSVWDYGYTF. The CDR3 nucleotides read TGTGCCAGCAGCCAATTATTGGTACGTGGTAGCGTTTGGGACTATGGCTACACCTTC.

This sequence joins TRBV9 and TRBJ2-1, with a tentative D call TRBD2 (5 bases). Looked up from germline, CDR1 is SGDLS and CDR2 is YYNGEE. The CDR3 extends over 15 amino acids. V lost 2 bases to trimming and J lost 3 bases, with 12 bases between them. The CDR3 bases are TGTGCCAGCAGCGTCACCTCCGGGGACTACAATGAGCAGTTCTTC. Translation: CASSVTSGDYNEQFF.

The rearrangement links TRBV4-2 to TRBJ2-2, with D possibly called TRBD1 or TRBD2 (5 bases each). V gave up 4 bases and J gave up 6 bases, with 12 bases separating them. Germline-derived CDR1 and CDR2 are LGHNA and YNFKEQ. CDR3 length equals 14 residues. The CDR3 sequence is CASSPGPRAGELFF. The DNA for the CDR3 is TGTGCCAGCAGCCCGGGACCGCGGGCCGGGGAGCTGTTTTTT.

This clone was observed a few times. The chain carries TRBV29-1 and TRBJ2-6; no clear D. V was cut by 5 bases and J by 0 bases, with 5 bases left in between. CDR1 and CDR2 from the germline V gene are SQVTM and ANQGSEA. The CDR3 is 13 residues long. The CDR3 coding sequence is TGCAGCGTTTGGAACTCTGGGGCCAACGTCCTGACTTTC. Residues: CSVWNSGANVLTF. Full variable domain (outside the CDR3, taken from reference TRBV29-1 and TRBJ2-6): SAVISQKPSRDICQRGTSLTIQCQVDSQVTMMFWYRQQPGQSLTLIATANQGSEATYESGFVIDKFPISRPNLTFSTLTVSNMSPEDSSIYLCSVWNSGANVLTFGAGSRLTVL.

CDR3 loop: CASSPPGDTEAFF. In DNA, the CDR3 is TGTGCCAGCAGCCCTCCGGGCGACACTGAAGCTTTCTTT. This chain joins TRBV9 and TRBJ1-1; no clear D. V dropped 4 bases and J dropped 3 bases, with 10 bases sitting between them. Germline V gene data show CDR1 as SGDLS and CDR2 as YYNGEE. This CDR3 has 13 amino acids.

This chain uses TRBV5-4 with TRBJ2-2; D may be TRBD2 (6 bases). Trimming shortened V by 4 bases and J by 7 bases, and 17 bases separated the two germline ends. CDR1 and CDR2 from the germline V gene are SGHNT and YYREEE (reference sequence). The CDR3 has 15 residues. The CDR3 spells CASSPMEGAVGELFF. The CDR3 DNA follows: TGTGCCAGCAGCCCGATGGAGGGAGCTGTCGGGGAGCTGTTTTTT.

The V gene is TRBV5-1, the J gene TRBJ2-7, with D possibly being TRBD2 (5 bases). CDR3 size: 13 residues. Per the germline V gene, CDR1 is SGHRS and CDR2 is YFSETQ. Trimming pared 0 bases from V and 6 bases from J, leaving 10 bases between. CDR3 loop: CASSLEAGGEQYF. The CDR3 coding sequence is TGCGCCAGCAGCTTGGAGGCAGGAGGCGAGCAGTACTTC.

This chain joins TRBV11-3 and TRBJ1-2; D gene unclear. This CDR3 region has 14 residues. V lost 5 bases and J 7 bases, leaving 17 bases between the germline ends. Germline V lookup: CDR1 SGHNT, CDR2 YENEEA. Written as DNA, the CDR3 is TGTGCCAGCAGCCGAGGAGCGGGTTTCGGTGGCTACACCTTC. Translation gives CASSRGAGFGGYTF.

The chain has TRBV18 and TRBJ1-1; 9 positions match TRBD1. This CDR3 is built from 14 residues. Looked up from germline, CDR1 is KGHSH and CDR2 is LQKENI. The J segment lost 3 bases and the V segment lost 2 bases, leaving 1 base of the junction unmatched. In DNA, the CDR3 is TGTGCCAGCTCACCATGGGACAGGGACACTGAAGCTTTCTTT. It is translated as CASSPWDRDTEAFF.

This chain connects TRBV29-1 to TRBJ2-3, with 7 bases identical to TRBD1. The V and J ends lost 5 bases and 4 bases, in that order; junction bases with no gene match: 6. The CDR3 extends over 13 amino acids. Germline V gives CDR1 SQVTM, CDR2 ANQGSEA. The chain's CDR3 is CSVTGAASDTQYF. Here the CDR3 DNA reads TGCAGCGTTACAGGGGCCGCCTCAGATACGCAGTATTTT.

In its sample, this clone was seen a few times. This chain connects TRBV27 to TRBJ2-2; 10 positions agree with TRBD1. Per the germline V gene, CDR1 is MNHEY and CDR2 is SMNVEV (reference sequence). The junction had 1 base not matched to a gene; V was cut back by 5 bases and J by 4 bases. The CDR3 is made up of 14 amino acids. Here the CDR3 DNA reads TGTGCCAGCAGTCGGGACAGGGGCACCGGGGAGCTGTTTTTT. It is translated as CASSRDRGTGELFF.

The V call is TRBV6-4, the J call TRBJ2-1; D may be TRBD1 or TRBD2 (5 bases each). Germline CDR1 MRHNA, CDR2 SNTAGT. The CDR3 extends over 14 amino acids. Trimming removed 8 bases from V and 8 bases from J, with 19 bases in between. In DNA form, the CDR3 reads TGTGCCAGCGCGGCCCGGGACGGAGAGGATGAGCAGTTCTTC. Its protein is CASAARDGEDEQFF.

Here the CDR3 reads CAFNQGQTSPETQYF. The CDR3, as DNA: TGTGCCTTTAATCAGGGCCAGACCTCCCCAGAGACCCAGTACTTC. The chain links TRBV30 to TRBJ2-5; possibly TRBD1 for D (5 bases). Germline CDR1 is GTSNPN and CDR2 is SVGIG (reference sequence). Trimming took 7 bases from V and 4 from J, leaving 22 bases between them. The CDR3 length is 15 residues.

V gene TRBV7-2 combines with J gene TRBJ1-2, with 12 bases matching TRBD1. Trimming at V came to 5 bases and at J to 4 bases, leaving 2 bases not matched to a gene. This CDR3 is 14 amino acids long. Germline V lookup: CDR1 SGHTA, CDR2 FQGNSA. The CDR3 loop reads CASSVGQGAYGYTF. The CDR3 DNA is TGTGCCAGCAGCGTGGGACAGGGGGCCTATGGCTACACCTTC.

Remarks on this clone: The sample holds other DNA sequences that translate to the same CDR3. The chain recombines TRBV19 with TRBJ1-6; D is undetermined. The CDR3 sequence is 15 residues long. Between the trimmed V and J ends, which lost 5 bases and 5 bases, there was a span of 13 bases. Germline CDR1 is LNHDA and CDR2 is SQIVND (reference sequence). CDR3 in DNA: TGTGCCAGTAGTCCTTTTACGGCAGATAATTCACCCCTCCACTTT. Translating gives CASSPFTADNSPLHF.

V and J are TRBV7-2 and TRBJ2-1, with a possible D match to TRBD1 (5 bases). Trimming cost V 5 bases and J 4 bases, with 12 bases left between them. Germline V gene sequence: CDR1 SGHTA, CDR2 FQGNSA. This CDR3 contains 14 residues. The CDR3 reads CASSADRQYNEQFF. The CDR3 nucleotides read TGTGCCAGCAGCGCCGATCGACAGTACAATGAGCAGTTCTTC.

This clone is medium-sized (0.01 to 0.1%) in the sample. The rearrangement joins TRBV18 to TRBJ2-5, with unresolved D. V lost 4 bases and J 3 bases, leaving 3 bases between the germline ends. The CDR3 runs to 11 residues. The germline V gene has CDR1 KGHSH and CDR2 LQKENI. The CDR3 sequence is CASSLEETQYF. In DNA form, the CDR3 reads TGTGCCAGCTCACTAGAAGAGACCCAGTACTTC.

This clone showed up just a few times. The chain uses TRBV7-6 and TRBJ2-1, with TRBD1 identical over 11 bases. The germline gives CDR1 SGHVS, CDR2 FNYEAQ. Trimming removed 6 bases from V and 4 bases from J; junction bases left unmatched: 5. The CDR3 has 15 amino acids. The CDR3 DNA sequence: TGTGCCAGCAGGGAGGGACAGGGGGTTTACAATGAGCAGTTCTTC. This translates into CASREGQGVYNEQFF. Filled out from reference TRBV7-6 and TRBJ2-1, the complete variable domain reads GAGVSQSPRYKVTKRGQDVALRCDPISGHVSLYWYRQALGQGPEFLTYFNYEAQQDKSGLPNDRFSAERPEGSISTLTIQRTEQRDSAMYRCASREGQGVYNEQFFGPGTRLTVL.

The genes are TRBV7-2 and TRBJ2-5, with 12 bases aligning to TRBD1. V was clipped by 0 bases and J by 1 base; unmatched bases: 9. Germline CDR1 reads SGHTA; CDR2 reads FQGNSA. CDR3 size: 19 residues. In nucleotides, the CDR3 is TGTGCCAGCAGCTTAGCGCTATCAGGGACAGGGGGCTTCCAAGAGACCCAGTACTTC. This translates into CASSLALSGTGGFQETQYF.

V usage is TRBV6-5 and J usage is TRBJ1-1; D remains unclear. V lost 1 base to trimming and J lost 6 bases, with 12 bases between them. The V gene's germline CDR1 is MNHEY and CDR2 SVGAGI. This CDR3 comprises 14 residues. Written as DNA, the CDR3 is TGTGCCAGCAGTTACTTTCTGAGTGAGTCTGAAGCTTTCTTT. This sequence encodes CASSYFLSESEAFF.